The T cell receptor beta chain described here comes from a study of blood T cell repertoires in COVID-19. About the research overall: COVID-19 samples collected from the United States, Italy and Spain covered acute and convalescent phases. Sample material is recorded as cDNA or gDNA derived from T cells, B-cell-depleted T cells, or PBMCs.

Original processing notes: Researchers report that nucleated cell counts were estimated from reference gene primer amplification. TCRdb keeps only in-frame clones here, not all; method: immunoSEQ multiplex PCR. From that table come the V and J calls and clone size; the DNA was used to work out D and trimming. The profile covers approximately 350,000 clones, with about four fifths appearing a single time and approximately 3.1% taken by the ten largest. CDR3 length: 15 amino acids. The V gene lost 3 bases and the J gene lost 4 bases, with 15 bases spanning the gap. CDR1 is LGHNA, CDR2 YNFKEQ, per germline.

This chain uses TRBV4-2 with TRBJ1-2; tentative D call: TRBD1 (5 bases). This sequence was found in a man aged 30-40 years with active or convalescent COVID-19. Specimen: peripheral blood. DNA of the CDR3: TGTGCCAGCAGCCAGACAGCGACCGTCGTCTATGGCTACACCTTC. Its translation: CASSQTATVVYGYTF.